A selection of T cell receptor beta chains follows, all from one sample in a study of beta chain features in type 1 diabetes. Generated by immunoSEQ multiplex PCR, the TCRdb table keeps only in-frame clones and is missing some. The sample records almost 350,000 clones, roughly a tenth being singletons. The sequenced sample consisted of central memory CD4+ T cells from blood. Receptors originate from a man aged 25 to 45 with type 1 diabetes. CDR3s include the opening cysteine and the closing phenylalanine or tryptophan. The D gene is left open where the match is weak. Only part of the rows carry a size: once, few, many, or a class if the clone is expanded.

D gene: NA; J gene: TRBJ2-6; clone size: few; V gene: TRBV28; CDR3 DNA: TGCGGGTTGGGTTCTGGGGCCAACGTCCTGACTTTC; CDR3 protein: CGLGSGANVLTF
D gene: TRBD2; J gene: TRBJ2-3; clone size: NA; V gene: TRBV7-2; CDR3 DNA: TGTGCCAGCAGGCGCCGGCTAGCGGGGGCCACAGATACGCAGTATTTT; CDR3 protein: CASRRRLAGATDTQYF
D gene: TRBD1; J gene: TRBJ2-6; clone size: few; V gene: TRBV25-1; CDR3 DNA: TGTGCCAGCAGTAAGATCAGGGGGACCGCCTCTGGGGCCAACGTCCTGACTTTC; CDR3 protein: CASSKIRGTASGANVLTF
D gene: NA; J gene: TRBJ2-4; clone size: NA; V gene: TRBV14; CDR3 DNA: TGTGCCAGCAGCAAAGGGCTTAGAGGAAACATTCAGTACTTC; CDR3 protein: CASSKGLRGNIQYF
D gene: TRBD1; J gene: TRBJ1-5; clone size: NA; V gene: TRBV28; CDR3 DNA: TGTGCCAGCAGTTTATGGACAGGGGGCAATCAGCCCCAGCATTTT; CDR3 protein: CASSLWTGGNQPQHF
D gene: NA; J gene: TRBJ2-7; clone size: NA; V gene: TRBV6-1; CDR3 DNA: TGTGCCAGCAGTTTTGGGGGACAAAGTTACGAGCAGTACTTC; CDR3 protein: CASSFGGQSYEQYF
D gene: NA; J gene: TRBJ2-7; clone size: few; V gene: TRBV18; CDR3 DNA: TGTGCCAGCTCACCACAGGGAAACGAGCAGTACTTC; CDR3 protein: CASSPQGNEQYF
D gene: TRBD2; J gene: TRBJ2-3; clone size: few; V gene: TRBV2; CDR3 DNA: TGTGCCAGCTCGCGACTAGCGGGGTTAAGCACAGATACGCAGTATTTT; CDR3 protein: CASSRLAGLSTDTQYF
D gene: TRBD2; J gene: TRBJ2-4; clone size: few; V gene: TRBV28; CDR3 DNA: TGTGCCAGCAGTTATACGGGACTAGCGGAGAATCTAGCCAAAAACATTCAGTACTTC; CDR3 protein: CASSYTGLAENLAKNIQYF
D gene: NA; J gene: TRBJ2-7; clone size: few; V gene: TRBV19; CDR3 DNA: TGTGCCAGTAGCGTGGTAGGGGACCGCAGCGAGCAGTACTTC; CDR3 protein: CASSVVGDRSEQYF
D gene: NA; J gene: TRBJ2-5; clone size: NA; V gene: TRBV11-2; CDR3 DNA: TGTGCCAGCAGCTTGAGTCGGGACCCACGGAAACAAGAGACCCAGTACTTC; CDR3 protein: CASSLSRDPRKQETQYF
D gene: TRBD2; J gene: TRBJ2-5; clone size: few; V gene: TRBV27; CDR3 DNA: TGTGCCAGCGCGGTAGCGGGGGTACAAGAGACCCAGTACTTC; CDR3 protein: CASAVAGVQETQYF
D gene: TRBD2; J gene: TRBJ2-7; clone size: once; V gene: TRBV6-5; CDR3 DNA: TGTGCCAGCTCCTTAGCGGGGCGCTACGAGCAGTACTTC; CDR3 protein: CASSLAGRYEQYF
D gene: NA; J gene: TRBJ1-5; clone size: NA; V gene: TRBV28; CDR3 DNA: TGTGCCAGCAGCCTTGTGGGGCACCAGCCCCAGCATTTT; CDR3 protein: CASSLVGHQPQHF
D gene: TRBD1; J gene: TRBJ1-4; clone size: few; V gene: TRBV5-4; CDR3 DNA: TGTGCCAGCAGCGAACAGCAGGGGGCGGACGAAAAACTGTTTTTT; CDR3 protein: CASSEQQGADEKLFF
D gene: NA; J gene: TRBJ1-2; clone size: few; V gene: TRBV5-1; CDR3 DNA: TGCGCCAGCAGCTTGGCCGGGGTTGGATGGGATGGCTACACCTTC; CDR3 protein: CASSLAGVGWDGYTF
D gene: NA; J gene: TRBJ2-7; clone size: NA; V gene: TRBV7-2; CDR3 DNA: TGTGCCAGCAGCCCTAATACAGTGCGCTCCTACGAGCAGTACTTC; CDR3 protein: CASSPNTVRSYEQYF
D gene: NA; J gene: TRBJ2-5; clone size: NA; V gene: TRBV14; CDR3 DNA: TGTGCCAGCAGCCAAGGCGGCGGGGTCGGAGAAGAGACCCAGTACTTC; CDR3 protein: CASSQGGGVGEETQYF
D gene: NA; J gene: TRBJ1-1; clone size: NA; V gene: TRBV27; CDR3 DNA: TGTGCCAGCAGCTCTGGGCAGAAGAACACTGAAGCTTTCTTT; CDR3 protein: CASSSGQKNTEAFF
D gene: NA; J gene: TRBJ1-4; clone size: few; V gene: TRBV28; CDR3 DNA: TGTGCCACCCTTTCACAGGCCTTTAATGAAAAACTGTTTTTT; CDR3 protein: CATLSQAFNEKLFF
D gene: NA; J gene: TRBJ2-1; clone size: many; V gene: TRBV7-2; CDR3 DNA: TGTGCCAGCAGCGCGTTCGGCCTGGCGAATGAGCAGTTCTTC; CDR3 protein: CASSAFGLANEQFF
D gene: NA; J gene: TRBJ2-3; clone size: NA; V gene: TRBV29-1; CDR3 DNA: TGCAGCGGGCAGGGTGGCACAGATACGCAGTATTTT; CDR3 protein: CSGQGGTDTQYF
D gene: NA; J gene: TRBJ1-1; clone size: NA; V gene: TRBV7-9; CDR3 DNA: TGTGCCAGCAGCTCCCAGGGTATGAACACTGAAGCTTTCTTT; CDR3 protein: CASSSQGMNTEAFF
D gene: TRBD1; J gene: TRBJ1-1; clone size: few; V gene: TRBV7-2; CDR3 DNA: TGTGCCAGCAGCTTCCTCCGGGACAGTGAAGCTTTCTTT; CDR3 protein: CASSFLRDSEAFF
D gene: NA; J gene: TRBJ2-3; clone size: few; V gene: TRBV19; CDR3 DNA: TGTGCCAGTAGTATGGCTCCAGGAGATACGCAGTATTTT; CDR3 protein: CASSMAPGDTQYF
D gene: TRBD1; J gene: TRBJ1-2; clone size: NA; V gene: TRBV4-3; CDR3 DNA: TGCGCCAGCAGCGGACAGGGCCTAGGATATGGCTACACCTTC; CDR3 protein: CASSGQGLGYGYTF
D gene: NA; J gene: TRBJ2-4; clone size: few; V gene: TRBV27; CDR3 DNA: TGTGCCAGCAGTTTATCCGGGGGGCCGGGCATTCAGTACTTC; CDR3 protein: CASSLSGGPGIQYF
D gene: NA; J gene: TRBJ1-1; clone size: NA; V gene: TRBV9; CDR3 DNA: TGTGCCAGCCGCGATGAAACTTCGGGGGTGAACACTGAAGCTTTCTTT; CDR3 protein: CASRDETSGVNTEAFF
D gene: NA; J gene: TRBJ1-1; clone size: NA; V gene: TRBV7-2; CDR3 DNA: TGTGCCAGCAGCCCAACAGGACGGACTGAAGCTTTCTTT; CDR3 protein: CASSPTGRTEAFF
D gene: TRBD1; J gene: TRBJ1-4; clone size: few; V gene: TRBV29-1; CDR3 DNA: TGCAGCGTTGAAGAACGACAGGGGGGAGGTGAAAAACTGTTTTTT; CDR3 protein: CSVEERQGGGEKLFF
D gene: NA; J gene: TRBJ2-1; clone size: few; V gene: TRBV4-1; CDR3 DNA: TGCGCCAGCAGCCAAGATGTTGCGACTAGGTACAATGAGCAGTTCTTC; CDR3 protein: CASSQDVATRYNEQFF
D gene: NA; J gene: TRBJ2-3; clone size: NA; V gene: TRBV28; CDR3 DNA: TGTGCCAGCAGTTTATCGGCAGGGAAATATACGCAGTATTTT; CDR3 protein: CASSLSAGKYTQYF
D gene: NA; J gene: TRBJ2-7; clone size: NA; V gene: TRBV18; CDR3 DNA: TGTGCCAGCTCACCACCGAACGAGCAGTACTTC; CDR3 protein: CASSPPNEQYF
D gene: NA; J gene: TRBJ2-1; clone size: NA; V gene: TRBV6-5; CDR3 DNA: TGTGCCAGCAGCCCTGACGGATTACGGTACAATGAGCAGTTCTTC; CDR3 protein: CASSPDGLRYNEQFF
D gene: TRBD1; J gene: TRBJ1-1; clone size: many; V gene: TRBV2; CDR3 DNA: TGTGCCAGCAGGCCACAAAGGGACAGTGAAGCTTTCTTT; CDR3 protein: CASRPQRDSEAFF
D gene: TRBD1; J gene: TRBJ2-3; clone size: NA; V gene: TRBV30; CDR3 DNA: TGTGCCTGGAGAGGGACAGTGTACACAGATACGCAGTATTTT; CDR3 protein: CAWRGTVYTDTQYF
D gene: TRBD2; J gene: TRBJ2-1; clone size: NA; V gene: TRBV18; CDR3 DNA: TGTGCCAGCTCAACCGGGACTAGCGGGGGGGCTATCAATGAGCAGTTCTTC; CDR3 protein: CASSTGTSGGAINEQFF
D gene: TRBD2; J gene: TRBJ2-3; clone size: NA; V gene: TRBV7-2; CDR3 DNA: TGTGCCAGCAGCTACCCTAGCGGGGCTGGCAAGGATACGCAGTATTTT; CDR3 protein: CASSYPSGAGKDTQYF
D gene: TRBD1; J gene: TRBJ2-1; clone size: NA; V gene: TRBV11-2; CDR3 DNA: TGTGCCAGCAGCCAGGGGACAGGCTCCTACAATGAGCAGTTCTTC; CDR3 protein: CASSQGTGSYNEQFF
D gene: TRBD1; J gene: TRBJ1-2; clone size: few; V gene: TRBV7-2; CDR3 DNA: TGTGCCAGCAGCCCAAAATCCGGACAGGGGCCCCTCTATGGCTACACCTTC; CDR3 protein: CASSPKSGQGPLYGYTF
D gene: NA; J gene: TRBJ1-5; clone size: NA; V gene: TRBV29-1; CDR3 DNA: TGCAGCGTTGGCGGGCCGAATCAGCCCCAGCATTTT; CDR3 protein: CSVGGPNQPQHF
D gene: NA; J gene: TRBJ2-3; clone size: NA; V gene: TRBV5-4; CDR3 DNA: TGTGCCAGCAGCGCATCTAGCCAGAGCACAGATACGCAGTATTTT; CDR3 protein: CASSASSQSTDTQYF
D gene: TRBD1; J gene: TRBJ2-7; clone size: few; V gene: TRBV13; CDR3 DNA: TGTGCCAGCAGCAGGACAGGGGGAAGGAACGAGCAGTACTTC; CDR3 protein: CASSRTGGRNEQYF
D gene: NA; J gene: TRBJ2-1; clone size: NA; V gene: TRBV7-7; CDR3 DNA: TGTGCTAGCAGCCAGCAACCAGGGGAGAATGAGCAGTTCTTC; CDR3 protein: CASSQQPGENEQFF
D gene: NA; J gene: TRBJ2-5; clone size: NA; V gene: TRBV7-2; CDR3 DNA: TGTGCCAGCAGCTTAACGGCAGGCAGTCTCTCGGGAGAGACCCAGTACTTC; CDR3 protein: CASSLTAGSLSGETQYF
D gene: NA; J gene: TRBJ1-2; clone size: few; V gene: TRBV30; CDR3 DNA: TGTGCCTGGGATGTAGAAGGGGCTCCGTATGGCTACACCTTC; CDR3 protein: CAWDVEGAPYGYTF
D gene: TRBD1; J gene: TRBJ2-3; clone size: few; V gene: TRBV6-5; CDR3 DNA: TGTGCCAGCAGTTACTTCGGACAGGGTACAGATACGCAGTATTTT; CDR3 protein: CASSYFGQGTDTQYF
D gene: TRBD2; J gene: TRBJ2-7; clone size: few; V gene: TRBV19; CDR3 DNA: TGTGCCAGTAGATCAGCGGGGGAGGGCTACGAGCAGTACTTC; CDR3 protein: CASRSAGEGYEQYF
D gene: TRBD1; J gene: TRBJ1-5; clone size: few; V gene: TRBV2; CDR3 DNA: TGTGCCAGCTACCAGGGGGCGAGCAATCAGCCCCAGCATTTT; CDR3 protein: CASYQGASNQPQHF
D gene: TRBD1; J gene: TRBJ1-1; clone size: few; V gene: TRBV13; CDR3 DNA: TGTGCCAGCAGTCGGGACAGGGGGAACACTGAAGCTTTCTTT; CDR3 protein: CASSRDRGNTEAFF
D gene: NA; J gene: TRBJ2-3; clone size: NA; V gene: TRBV28; CDR3 DNA: TGTGCCGCACGGGGCACAGATACGCAGTATTTT; CDR3 protein: CAARGTDTQYF
D gene: NA; J gene: TRBJ1-1; clone size: few; V gene: TRBV28; CDR3 DNA: TGTGCCAGCAGTTTATCCAGCATGAACACTGAAGCTTTCTTT; CDR3 protein: CASSLSSMNTEAFF
D gene: TRBD2; J gene: TRBJ2-2; clone size: NA; V gene: TRBV9; CDR3 DNA: TGTGCCAGCAGCGTAGACCCTAGCGGGGGTTCCGGGGAGCTGTTTTTT; CDR3 protein: CASSVDPSGGSGELFF